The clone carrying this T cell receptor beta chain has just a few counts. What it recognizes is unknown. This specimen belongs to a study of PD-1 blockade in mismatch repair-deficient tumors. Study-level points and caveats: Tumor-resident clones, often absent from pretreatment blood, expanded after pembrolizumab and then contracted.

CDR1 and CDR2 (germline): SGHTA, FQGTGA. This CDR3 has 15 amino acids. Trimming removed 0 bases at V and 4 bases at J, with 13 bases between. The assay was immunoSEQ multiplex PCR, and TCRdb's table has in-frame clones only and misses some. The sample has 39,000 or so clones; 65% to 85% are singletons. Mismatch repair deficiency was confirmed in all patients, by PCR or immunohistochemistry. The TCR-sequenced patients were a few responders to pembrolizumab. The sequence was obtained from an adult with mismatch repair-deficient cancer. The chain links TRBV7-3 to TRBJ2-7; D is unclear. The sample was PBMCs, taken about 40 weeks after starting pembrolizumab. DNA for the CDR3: TGTGCCAGCAGCTTAACCCCAGGAAATACATACGAGCAGTACTTC. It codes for CASSLTPGNTYEQYF.